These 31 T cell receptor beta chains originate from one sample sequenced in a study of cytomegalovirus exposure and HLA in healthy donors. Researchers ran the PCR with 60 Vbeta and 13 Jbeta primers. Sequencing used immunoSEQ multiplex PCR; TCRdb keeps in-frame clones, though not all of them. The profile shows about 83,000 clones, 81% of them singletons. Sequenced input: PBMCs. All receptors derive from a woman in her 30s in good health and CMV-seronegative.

CDR3 residues: CASSLLAELNTEAFF. CDR3 DNA sequence: TGTGCCAGCAGCTTATTGGCAGAATTGAACACTGAAGCTTTCTTT. The chain combines TRBV7-8 with TRBJ1-1, with D unclear. Trimming took off 2 bases at V and 0 bases at J, with 10 bases between the two ends. Germline CDR1 SGHVS, CDR2 FQNEAQ. The CDR3 spans 15 residues.

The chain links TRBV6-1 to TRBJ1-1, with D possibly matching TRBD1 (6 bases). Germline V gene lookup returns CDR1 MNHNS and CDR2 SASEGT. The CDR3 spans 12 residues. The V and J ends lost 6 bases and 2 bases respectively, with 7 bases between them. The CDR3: CASRTGNTEAFF. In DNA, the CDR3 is TGTGCCAGCAGGACAGGTAACACTGAAGCTTTCTTT.

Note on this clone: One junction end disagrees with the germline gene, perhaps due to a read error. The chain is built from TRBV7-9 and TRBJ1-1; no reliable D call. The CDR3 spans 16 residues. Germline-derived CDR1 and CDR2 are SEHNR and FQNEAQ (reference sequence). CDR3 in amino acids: CSSSSPTRVLGTEAFF. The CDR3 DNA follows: TGTTCCAGCAGCTCCCCTACGCGGGTTTTGGGGACTGAAGCTTTCTTT.

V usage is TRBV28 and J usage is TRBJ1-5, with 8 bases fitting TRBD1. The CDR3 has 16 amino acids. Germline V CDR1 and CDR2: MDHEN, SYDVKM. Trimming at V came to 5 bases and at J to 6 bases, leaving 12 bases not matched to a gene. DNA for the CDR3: TGTGCCAGCAGTCCCTCCGAGACAGGGGTGGTTCAGCCCCAGCATTTT. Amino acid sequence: CASSPSETGVVQPQHF.

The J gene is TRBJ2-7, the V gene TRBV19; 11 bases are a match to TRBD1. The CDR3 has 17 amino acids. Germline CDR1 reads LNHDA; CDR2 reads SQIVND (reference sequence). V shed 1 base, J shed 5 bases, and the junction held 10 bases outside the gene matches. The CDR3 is CASSIGTGGLFGDEQYF. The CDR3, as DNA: TGTGCCAGTAGTATAGGGACAGGGGGCTTATTCGGCGACGAGCAGTACTTC.

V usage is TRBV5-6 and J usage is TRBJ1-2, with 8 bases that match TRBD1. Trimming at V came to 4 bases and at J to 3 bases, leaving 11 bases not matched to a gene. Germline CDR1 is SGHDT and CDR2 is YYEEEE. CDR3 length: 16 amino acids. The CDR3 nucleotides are TGTGCCAGCAGCCTAATAACAGGGGGGACTTACTATGGCTACACCTTC. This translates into CASSLITGGTYYGYTF.

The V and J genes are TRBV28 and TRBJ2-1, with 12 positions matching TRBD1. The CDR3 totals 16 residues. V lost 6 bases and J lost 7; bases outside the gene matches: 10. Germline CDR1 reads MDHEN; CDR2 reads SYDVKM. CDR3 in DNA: TGTGCCAGCAGGACGACCGGGACAGGGGGCTTTAATGAGCAGTTCTTC. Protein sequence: CASRTTGTGGFNEQFF.

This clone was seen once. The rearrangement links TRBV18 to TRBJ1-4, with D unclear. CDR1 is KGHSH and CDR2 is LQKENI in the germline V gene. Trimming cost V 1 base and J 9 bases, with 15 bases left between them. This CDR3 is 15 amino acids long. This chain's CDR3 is CASSPLEGMGKKLFF. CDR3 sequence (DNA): TGTGCCAGCTCACCACTAGAGGGTATGGGTAAAAAACTGTTTTTT.

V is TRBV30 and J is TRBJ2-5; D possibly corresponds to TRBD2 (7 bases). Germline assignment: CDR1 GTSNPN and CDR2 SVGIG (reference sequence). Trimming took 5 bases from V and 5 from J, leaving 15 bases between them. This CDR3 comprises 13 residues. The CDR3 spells CAWEEAGAETQYF. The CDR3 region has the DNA TGTGCCTGGGAGGAGGCGGGGGCGGAGACCCAGTACTTC. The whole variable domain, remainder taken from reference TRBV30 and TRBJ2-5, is SQTIHQWPATLVQPVGSPLSLECTVEGTSNPNLYWYRQAAGRGLQLLFYSVGIGQISSEVPQNLSASRPQDRQFILSSKKLLLSDSGFYLCAWEEAGAETQYFGPGTRLLVL.

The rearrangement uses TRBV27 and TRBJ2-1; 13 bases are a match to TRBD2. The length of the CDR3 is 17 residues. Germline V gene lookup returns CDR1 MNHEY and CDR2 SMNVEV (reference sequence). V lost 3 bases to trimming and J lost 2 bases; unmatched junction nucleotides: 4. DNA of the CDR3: TGTGCCAGCAGTTTGAAGGGACTAGCGGGGCCCTACAATGAGCAGTTCTTC. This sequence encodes CASSLKGLAGPYNEQFF.

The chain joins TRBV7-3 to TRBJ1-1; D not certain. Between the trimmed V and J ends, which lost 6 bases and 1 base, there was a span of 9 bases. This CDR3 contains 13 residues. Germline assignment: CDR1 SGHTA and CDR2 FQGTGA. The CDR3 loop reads CASRSGANTEAFF. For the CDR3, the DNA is TGTGCCAGCAGAAGCGGAGCGAACACTGAAGCTTTCTTT.

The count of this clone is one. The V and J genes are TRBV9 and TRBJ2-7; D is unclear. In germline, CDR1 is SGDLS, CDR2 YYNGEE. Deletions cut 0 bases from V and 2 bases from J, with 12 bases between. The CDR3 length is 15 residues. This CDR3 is CASSVGLAATYEQYF. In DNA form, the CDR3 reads TGTGCCAGCAGCGTAGGGTTAGCTGCAACCTACGAGCAGTACTTC.

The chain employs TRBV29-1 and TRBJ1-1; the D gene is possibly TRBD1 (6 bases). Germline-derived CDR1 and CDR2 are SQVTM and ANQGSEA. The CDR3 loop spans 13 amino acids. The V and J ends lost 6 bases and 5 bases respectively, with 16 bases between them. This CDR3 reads CSVAQDRYTEAFF. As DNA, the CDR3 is TGCAGCGTGGCCCAAGACAGGTATACTGAAGCTTTCTTT.

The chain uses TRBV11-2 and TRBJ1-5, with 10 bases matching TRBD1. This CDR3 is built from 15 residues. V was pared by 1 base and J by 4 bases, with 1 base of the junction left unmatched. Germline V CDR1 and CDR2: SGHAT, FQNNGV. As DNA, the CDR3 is TGTGCCAGCAGCTTAGGGACAGGGGGGAATCAGCCCCAGCATTTT. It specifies CASSLGTGGNQPQHF.

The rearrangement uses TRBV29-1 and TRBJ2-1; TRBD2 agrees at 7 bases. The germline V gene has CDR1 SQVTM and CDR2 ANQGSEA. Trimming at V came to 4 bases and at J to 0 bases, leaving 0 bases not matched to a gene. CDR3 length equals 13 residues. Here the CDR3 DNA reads TGCAGCGTTGCTAGCGGCTCCTACAATGAGCAGTTCTTC. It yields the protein CSVASGSYNEQFF.

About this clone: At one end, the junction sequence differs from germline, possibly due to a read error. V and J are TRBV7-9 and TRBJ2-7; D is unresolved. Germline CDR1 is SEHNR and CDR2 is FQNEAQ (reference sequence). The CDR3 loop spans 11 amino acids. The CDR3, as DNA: TGTTCCAGCAGCCTGGCCCAGGAGCAGTACTTC. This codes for CSSSLAQEQYF.

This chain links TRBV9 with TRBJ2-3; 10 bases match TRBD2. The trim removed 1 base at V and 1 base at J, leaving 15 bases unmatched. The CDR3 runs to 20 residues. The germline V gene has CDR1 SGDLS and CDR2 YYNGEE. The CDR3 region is CASSVSVTSGNLPRTDTQYF. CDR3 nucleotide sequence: TGTGCCAGCAGCGTATCAGTTACTAGCGGGAACCTCCCTCGCACAGATACGCAGTATTTT.

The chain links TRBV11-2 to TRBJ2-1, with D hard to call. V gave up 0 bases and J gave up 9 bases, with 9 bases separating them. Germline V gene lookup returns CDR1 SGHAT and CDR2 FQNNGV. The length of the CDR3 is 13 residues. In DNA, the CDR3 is TGTGCCAGCAGCTTAGATCGAAGAGTTGAGCAGTTCTTC. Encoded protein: CASSLDRRVEQFF.

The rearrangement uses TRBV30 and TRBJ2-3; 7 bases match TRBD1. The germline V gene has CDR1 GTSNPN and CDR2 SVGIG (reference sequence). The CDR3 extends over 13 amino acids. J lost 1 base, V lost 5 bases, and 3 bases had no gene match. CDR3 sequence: CAWGTAGTDTQYF. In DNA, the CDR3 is TGTGCCTGGGGGACAGCGGGCACAGATACGCAGTATTTT.

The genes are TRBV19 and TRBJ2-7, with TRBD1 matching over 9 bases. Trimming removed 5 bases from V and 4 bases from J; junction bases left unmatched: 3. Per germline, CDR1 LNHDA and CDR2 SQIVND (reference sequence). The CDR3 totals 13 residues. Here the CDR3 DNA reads TGTGCCAGTAGTCTGGACAGGGGATACGAGCAGTACTTC. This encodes CASSLDRGYEQYF.

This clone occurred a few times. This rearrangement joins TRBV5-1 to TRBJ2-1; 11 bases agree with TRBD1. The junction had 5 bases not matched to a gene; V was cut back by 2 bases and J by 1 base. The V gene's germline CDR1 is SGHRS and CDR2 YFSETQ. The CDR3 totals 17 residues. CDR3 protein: CASSFYRDRGSYNEQFF. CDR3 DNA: TGCGCCAGCAGCTTCTACCGGGACAGGGGGTCCTACAATGAGCAGTTCTTC. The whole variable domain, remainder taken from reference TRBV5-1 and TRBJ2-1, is KAGVTQTPRYLIKTRGQQVTLSCSPISGHRSVSWYQQTPGQGLQFLFEYFSETQRNKGNFPGRFSGRQFSNSRSEMNVSTLELGDSALYLCASSFYRDRGSYNEQFFGPGTRLTVL.

CDR3 sequence (DNA): TGTGCCAGCAGCCCCGGGACTAGCGGGAGGATTAGTGGGGCCAACGTCCTGACTTTC. This codes for CASSPGTSGRISGANVLTF. The chain joins TRBV5-5 to TRBJ2-6, with 15 positions matching TRBD2. The J segment lost 3 bases and the V segment lost 4 bases, leaving 8 bases of the junction unmatched. Per germline, CDR1 SGHKS and CDR2 YYEKEE (reference sequence). This CDR3 has 19 amino acids. Based on the CDR3 plus reference TRBV5-5 and TRBJ2-6, the full variable domain is DAGVTQSPTHLIKTRGQQVTLRCSPISGHKSVSWYQQVLGQGPQFIFQYYEKEERGRGNFPDRFSARQFPNYSSELNVNALLLGDSALYLCASSPGTSGRISGANVLTFGAGSRLTVL.

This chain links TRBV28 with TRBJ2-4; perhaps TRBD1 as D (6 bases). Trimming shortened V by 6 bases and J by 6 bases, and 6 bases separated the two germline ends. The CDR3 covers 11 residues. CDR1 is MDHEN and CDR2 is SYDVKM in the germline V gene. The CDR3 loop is CASRQGNIQYF. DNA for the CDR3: TGTGCCAGCAGACAGGGAAACATTCAGTACTTC.

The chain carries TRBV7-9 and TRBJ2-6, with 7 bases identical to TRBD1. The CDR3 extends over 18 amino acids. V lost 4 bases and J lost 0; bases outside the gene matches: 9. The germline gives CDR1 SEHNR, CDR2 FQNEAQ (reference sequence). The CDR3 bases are TGTGCCAGCAGCTCGAGGGACAGTCGACACTCTGGGGCCAACGTCCTGACTTTC. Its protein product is CASSSRDSRHSGANVLTF. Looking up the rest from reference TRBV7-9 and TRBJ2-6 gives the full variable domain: DTGVSQNPRHKITKRGQNVTFRCDPISEHNRLYWYRQTLGQGPEFLTYFQNEAQLEKSRLLSDRFSAERPKGSFSTLEIQRTEQGDSAMYLCASSSRDSRHSGANVLTFGAGSRLTVL.

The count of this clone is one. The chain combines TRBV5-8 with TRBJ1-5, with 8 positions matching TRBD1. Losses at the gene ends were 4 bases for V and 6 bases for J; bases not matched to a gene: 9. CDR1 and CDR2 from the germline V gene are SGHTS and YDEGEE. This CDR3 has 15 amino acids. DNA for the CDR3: TGTGCCAGCAGCCTACAGGGGGGAGCGGCTCAGCCCCAGCATTTT. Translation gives CASSLQGGAAQPQHF. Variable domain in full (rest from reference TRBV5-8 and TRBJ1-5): EAGVTQSPTHLIKTRGQQATLRCSPISGHTSVYWYQQALGLGLQFLLWYDEGEERNRGNFPPRFSGRQFPNYSSELNVNALELEDSALYLCASSLQGGAAQPQHFGDGTRLSIL.

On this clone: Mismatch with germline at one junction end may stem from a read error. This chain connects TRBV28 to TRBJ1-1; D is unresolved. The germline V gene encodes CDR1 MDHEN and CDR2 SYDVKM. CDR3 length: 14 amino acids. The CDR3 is CASSFYQTNAEAFF. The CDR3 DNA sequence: TGTGCCAGCAGTTTCTACCAAACGAACGCTGAAGCTTTCTTT.

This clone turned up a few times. CDR3 DNA: TGTGCCAGTAGTATTAGTGACACCGGGGAGCTGTTTTTT. Translated: CASSISDTGELFF. The chain uses TRBV19 and TRBJ2-2; D not resolved. Germline CDR1 and CDR2: LNHDA and SQIVND (reference sequence). V was clipped by 3 bases and J by 3 bases, with 5 bases between them. The CDR3 sequence is 13 residues long.

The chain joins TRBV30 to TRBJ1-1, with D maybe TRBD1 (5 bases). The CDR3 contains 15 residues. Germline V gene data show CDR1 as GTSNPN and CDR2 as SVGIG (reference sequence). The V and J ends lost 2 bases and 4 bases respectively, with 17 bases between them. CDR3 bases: TGTGCCTGGAGTTGGGGCTTCGTGAAAGGCACTGAAGCTTTCTTT. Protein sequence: CAWSWGFVKGTEAFF. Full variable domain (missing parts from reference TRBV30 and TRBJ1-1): SQTIHQWPATLVQPVGSPLSLECTVEGTSNPNLYWYRQAAGRGLQLLFYSVGIGQISSEVPQNLSASRPQDRQFILSSKKLLLSDSGFYLCAWSWGFVKGTEAFFGQGTRLTVV.

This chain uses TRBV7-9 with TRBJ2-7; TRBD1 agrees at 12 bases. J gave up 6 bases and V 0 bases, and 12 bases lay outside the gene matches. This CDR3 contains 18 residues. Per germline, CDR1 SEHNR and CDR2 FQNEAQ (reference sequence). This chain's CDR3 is CASSLARSFRDRGREQYF. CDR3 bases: TGTGCCAGCAGCTTAGCCAGGTCTTTTAGGGACAGGGGGCGCGAGCAGTACTTC.

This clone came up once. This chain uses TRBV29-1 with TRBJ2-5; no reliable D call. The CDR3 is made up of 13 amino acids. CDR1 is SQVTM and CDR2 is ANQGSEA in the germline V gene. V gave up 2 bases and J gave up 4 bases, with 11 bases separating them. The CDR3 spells CSVERGTGETQYF. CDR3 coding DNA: TGCAGCGTTGAACGAGGAACTGGAGAGACCCAGTACTTC.

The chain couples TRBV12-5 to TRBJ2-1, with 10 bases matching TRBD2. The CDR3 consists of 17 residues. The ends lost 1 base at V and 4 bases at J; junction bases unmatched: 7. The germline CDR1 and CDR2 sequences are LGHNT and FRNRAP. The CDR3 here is CASGLAIAGGGYNEQFF. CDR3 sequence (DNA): TGTGCTAGTGGTTTGGCCATAGCGGGAGGAGGGTACAATGAGCAGTTCTTC.